This entry features one T cell receptor (beta chain) sequence. The sample originates from a study of control samples from healthy donors and cancer patients. Profiling relied on immunoSEQ multiplex PCR, and the TCRdb table lists in-frame clones only, not all of them. This table has around 100,000 clones, roughly 90% appearing once. This sequence was found in a human donor in good health. The donor label of this sample is uncertain. Source material: blood.

Here the CDR3 reads CASSPRASFRGQSVEFF. CDR3 coding DNA: TGTGCCAGCAGCCCACGCGCCTCCTTCCGGGGGCAATCAGTGGAGTTCTTC. The chain employs TRBV3-1 (or the pseudogene TRBV3-2) and TRBJ2-1; D is possibly TRBD1 or TRBD2 (6 bases each). This CDR3 region has 17 residues. Germline assignment: CDR1 LGHDT and CDR2 YNNKEL (reference sequence). Trimming removed 4 bases from V and 14 bases from J, with 30 bases in between.